This T cell receptor (beta chain) was obtained from a study of identical twins. The germline V gene encodes CDR1 MDHEN and CDR2 SYDVKM. The CDR3 covers 12 residues. Between the trimmed V and J ends, which lost 5 bases and 4 bases, there was a span of 6 bases. Each CDR3 protein gets one entry after TCRdb re-called the 5' RACE reads with MiXCR. The sample yields around 250,000 distinct CDR3 sequences, about 8.5% seen once. Separately, the same data were catalogued under a study of yellow fever vaccine responses in identical twins.

The chain uses TRBV28 and TRBJ2-1; D is ambiguous. The sequenced material came from CD8+ T cells sorted from blood. The clonotype was recovered from a woman aged 18-29 years in good health. The CDR3 protein is CASSAPYNEQFF. CDR3 in DNA: TGTGCCAGCAGTGCGCCTTACAATGAGCAGTTCTTC.